This is a list of T cell receptor beta chains from one sample in a study of T-cell reconstitution after alpha-beta-depleted transplantation in children. In TCRdb, the PCR reads were re-called with MiXCR into one record per CDR3 protein. Of 700,000 to 950,000 distinct CDR3 sequences in the sample, 15% to 20% were seen once. Sequenced material: PBMCs, mostly from graft donor cells, taken 360 days after TCRalphabeta/CD19-depleted stem cell transplant. The origin of the receptors is a male patient between 10 and 17 years old who had a stem cell transplant for acute lymphoblastic leukemia, so the T cells may come from the graft donor. The CDR3 runs from the conserved cysteine through the conserved F or W. The D gene is left open where the match is weak. Size is stated for part of the rows, as once, few or many counts, or as a class when the clone is expanded.

>NA|TRBD2|TRBV29-1|TRBJ2-7
TGCAGCGTTGAAGGGTCCAGCGGGAGCGTCTACGAGCAGTACTTC
CSVEGSSGSVYEQYF
>NA|NA|TRBV15|TRBJ2-7
TGTGCCACCAGCAGAAGTTTGTACGAGCAGTACTTC
CATSRSLYEQYF
>NA|NA|TRBV30|TRBJ2-3
TGTGCCTGGAGTCCTCTAGCGAGAAGCACAGATACGCAGTATTTT
CAWSPLARSTDTQYF
>few|NA|TRBV29-1|TRBJ1-1
TGCAGCGTTGAACGGGGGATCACTGAAGCTTTCTTT
CSVERGITEAFF
>NA|TRBD2|TRBV24-1|TRBJ2-2
TGTGCCACCAGTGAGGTAGCGGGAGCAAACGGGGAGCTGTTTTTT
CATSEVAGANGELFF
>few|NA|TRBV12-3/TRBV12-4|TRBJ2-7
TGTGCCAGCAGTTCATCAGACAGCGCCTACGAGCAGTACTTC
CASSSSDSAYEQYF
>few|TRBD2|TRBV20-1|TRBJ2-1
TGCAGTGCTCCCGGGACCCATCTAGCGGGAGGGAGCTACAATGAGCAGTTCTTC
CSAPGTHLAGGSYNEQFF
>many|NA|TRBV10-2|TRBJ2-2
TGCGCCAGCTGTTACCGTTCCGGGGAGCTGTTTTTT
CASCYRSGELFF
>NA|NA|TRBV11-2|TRBJ2-5
TGTGCCAGCAGACCCAGCCGAGAGACCCAGTACTTC
CASRPSRETQYF
>NA|NA|TRBV20-1|TRBJ2-7
TGCAGTGCTAGAGCGGGACGACAGTTCTACGAGCAGTACTTC
CSARAGRQFYEQYF
>many|TRBD2|TRBV6-2/TRBV6-3|TRBJ2-1
TGTGCCAGCAGGAAGGGCCGACTAGCGGCCTACAATGAGCAGTTCTTC
CASRKGRLAAYNEQFF
>NA|TRBD1|TRBV10-3|TRBJ2-7
TGTGCCATCAGCGGGGACAGGGGCGAGCAGTACTTC
CAISGDRGEQYF
>few|NA|TRBV12-3/TRBV12-4|TRBJ2-3
TGTGCCAGCACCCCCCGGAAAGTCCTCACAGATACGCAGTATTTT
CASTPRKVLTDTQYF
>NA|TRBD2|TRBV9|TRBJ2-1
TGTGCCAGCAGCGTAGAAAGGAGGGGCCTAGCGGACTACAATGAGCAGTTCTTC
CASSVERRGLADYNEQFF
>NA|NA|TRBV29-1|TRBJ1-2
TGCAGCGTTCTCGGGGACTATGGCTACACCTTC
CSVLGDYGYTF
>few|NA|TRBV12-3/TRBV12-4|TRBJ2-7
TGTGCCAGCAGTTTAACGGACCGACCCACCTACGAGCAGTACTTC
CASSLTDRPTYEQYF
>NA|TRBD2|TRBV4-1|TRBJ2-1
TGCGCCAGCAGCCAACTTTCCCCGGGCGGGAGCTCCTACAATGAGCAGTTCTTC
CASSQLSPGGSSYNEQFF
>many|TRBD2|TRBV29-1|TRBJ2-5
TGCAGCGTTGAAGACGCTAGCGGGAGGATCCAAGAGACCCAGTACTTC
CSVEDASGRIQETQYF
>few|NA|TRBV9|TRBJ1-2
TGTGCCAGCAGCGCGGGGGTGGACTATGGCTACACCTTC
CASSAGVDYGYTF
>few|NA|TRBV10-3|TRBJ2-7
TGTGCCATCAGCATGACGGGGTTACTGGGGGAGCAGTACTTC
CAISMTGLLGEQYF
>NA|TRBD2|TRBV29-1|TRBJ2-7
TGCAGCGTTGAATTGTCTAGCGGGTACTACGAGCAGTACTTC
CSVELSSGYYEQYF
>few|NA|TRBV3-1|TRBJ1-5
TGTGCCAGCAGCCAAGGTATAGGCTATAGCAATCAGCCCCAGCATTTT
CASSQGIGYSNQPQHF
>few|NA|TRBV29-1|TRBJ2-3
TGCAGCGTTGAGGCGGGGGCGTCAGATACGCAGTATTTT
CSVEAGASDTQYF
>NA|TRBD1|TRBV12-3/TRBV12-4|TRBJ2-1
TGTGCCAGCAGTTTAGAGGACAGGGCAAGCTCCTACAATGAGCAGTTCTTC
CASSLEDRASSYNEQFF
>few|NA|TRBV7-2|TRBJ1-5
TGTGCCAGCAGCTTGAGGCATAGCAATCAGCCCCAGCATTTT
CASSLRHSNQPQHF
>NA|NA|TRBV4-1|TRBJ2-1
TGCGCCAGCAGCCAAGATAAGGCAGGGCAGTTTGAGCAGTTCTTC
CASSQDKAGQFEQFF
>few|NA|TRBV5-1|TRBJ2-1
TGCGCCAGCAGCTTGGCGGCACAAAAATCCTACAATGAGCAGTTCTTC
CASSLAAQKSYNEQFF
>NA|TRBD1|TRBV7-9|TRBJ2-7
TGTGCCAGCAGCGAACTGGGACAGATCTCCTACGAGCAGTACTTC
CASSELGQISYEQYF
>NA|NA|TRBV29-1|TRBJ2-7
TGCAGCGTTGAAGAGTCCTGGGACGAGCAGTACTTC
CSVEESWDEQYF
>NA|NA|TRBV24-1|TRBJ1-1
TGTGCCACCAGAAGGGGAGGGAACACTGAAGCTTTCTTT
CATRRGGNTEAFF
>many|TRBD2|TRBV7-9|TRBJ2-7
TGTGCCAGCAGCCCCTCCCACCAGGTAGCGGGGTATTACGAGCAGTACTTC
CASSPSHQVAGYYEQYF
>many|NA|TRBV11-2|TRBJ1-4
TGTGCCAGCAGCTCCCCCAGGGGCTGGGGTGAAAAACTGTTTTTT
CASSSPRGWGEKLFF
>NA|TRBD2|TRBV20-1|TRBJ2-3
TGCAGTGCTAGAGATCTGGGGGGTCTAGCGGGAGGCAGGACAGATACGCAGTATTTT
CSARDLGGLAGGRTDTQYF
>NA|NA|TRBV28|TRBJ1-3
TGTGCCAGCGCTTTGACAGTGGGTGGAAACACCATATATTTT
CASALTVGGNTIYF
>NA|TRBD1|TRBV18|TRBJ2-7
TGTGCCAGCTCACAACTACGGGACAGAGATACCCTATACCCATCTTTATTC
CASSQLRDRDTLYPSLF
>NA|NA|TRBV5-1|TRBJ2-5
TGCGCCAGCAGCTTGCACCGGACAACTCAAGAGACCCAGTACTTC
CASSLHRTTQETQYF
>few|TRBD1|TRBV29-1|TRBJ1-2
TGCAGCGTTGAACAAGGACAGGGGGCCTATGGCTACACCTTC
CSVEQGQGAYGYTF
>few|TRBD2|TRBV14|TRBJ2-1
TGTGCCAGCAGCCAAGCAACGGAGCGGGAGGGCAAGTCCTACAATGAGCAGTTCTTC
CASSQATEREGKSYNEQFF
>NA|TRBD2|TRBV9|TRBJ2-5
TGTGCCAGCAGCGTGGAGCGGGAGTTCTGGGAGACCCAGTACTTC
CASSVEREFWETQYF
>NA|NA|TRBV4-1|TRBJ1-5
TGCGCCAGCAGCCAGGACAGTCGGAGTCAGCCCCAGCATTTT
CASSQDSRSQPQHF
>many|TRBD2|TRBV7-8|TRBJ2-1
TGTGCCAGCAGCTTAGGTCGGGAAGCGGGAGGTCGGGACAATGAGCAGTTCTTC
CASSLGREAGGRDNEQFF
>NA|NA|TRBV5-1|TRBJ1-4
TGCGCCAGCAGCTTGGGATGGCCTGGCAACTATGAAAAACTGTTTTTT
CASSLGWPGNYEKLFF
>few|NA|TRBV12-3/TRBV12-4|TRBJ2-2
TGTGCCAGCCATAAAGAAACAGGGTATCGATCTGGGCGCGGGGAGCTGTTTTTT
CASHKETGYRSGRGELFF
>NA|NA|TRBV7-8|TRBJ1-2
TGTGCCAGCAGCACTAGTAACTATGGCTACACCTTC
CASSTSNYGYTF
>few|NA|TRBV7-9|TRBJ1-2
TGTGCCAGCAGCTTAGAAAGGCCCTATGGCTACACCTTC
CASSLERPYGYTF
>NA|NA|TRBV6-1|TRBJ1-1
TGTGCCAGCAGGCCAATTGACAGCGCCACTGAAGCTTTCTTT
CASRPIDSATEAFF
>few|NA|TRBV5-1|TRBJ2-3
TGCGCCAGCAGCTTGGATCCCTTCTCCGAGGAGTATTTT
CASSLDPFSEEYF
>NA|TRBD1|TRBV12-3/TRBV12-4|TRBJ2-7
TGTGCCAGCAGTGGACCGGGACAGAGCTCCTACGAGCAGTACTTC
CASSGPGQSSYEQYF
>NA|NA|TRBV11-2|TRBJ1-1
TGTGCCAGCAGCTTATTCGGACAGCCTAGCACTGAAGCTTTCTTT
CASSLFGQPSTEAFF
>few|TRBD2|TRBV9|TRBJ2-7
TGTGCCAGCAGCTCCCCCCCGGGGACCGGACTAGTCGACGAGCAGTACTTC
CASSSPPGTGLVDEQYF
>NA|NA|TRBV5-1|TRBJ2-3
TGCGCCAGCAGGAAGCGGGTGGAGATGAGAGGAGATACGCAGTATTTT
CASRKRVEMRGDTQYF
>many|TRBD1|TRBV6-1|TRBJ2-7
TGTGCCAGCAGCCGCAACAGGGGTATGGGGTACGAGCAGTACTTC
CASSRNRGMGYEQYF
>NA|NA|TRBV5-1|TRBJ2-3
TGCGCCAGCAGCTTGGCTGGGGACCCAATTCGGACAGATACGCAGTATTTT
CASSLAGDPIRTDTQYF
>few|TRBD2|TRBV20-1|TRBJ2-7
TGCAGTGCTAGTGCTAGCGGGGATTTCTACGAGCAGTACTTC
CSASASGDFYEQYF
>NA|TRBD2|TRBV5-1|TRBJ2-2
TGCGCCAGCAGCTTGGCCTCCGGGACTAGCGGGACCGGGGAGCTGTTTTTT
CASSLASGTSGTGELFF
>NA|NA|TRBV7-3|TRBJ1-1
TGTGCCAGCAGCTTTACTCGGAGGGCTGAAGCTTTCTTT
CASSFTRRAEAFF
>NA|TRBD1|TRBV6-4|TRBJ2-3
TGTGCCAGCAGATACCGGGACAGGGGCACAGATACGCAGTATTTT
CASRYRDRGTDTQYF